This passage covers 14 T cell receptor beta chains from one sample sequenced in a study of cytomegalovirus exposure and HLA in healthy donors. Sequencing used immunoSEQ multiplex PCR; TCRdb keeps in-frame clones, though not all of them. The sample lists about 160,000 clones, approximately 96% occurring once. The sample was PBMCs. The receptors stem from a woman younger than 35 in good health and CMV-seronegative.

This chain joins TRBV7-9 and TRBJ1-5; 7 nucleotides agree with TRBD1. Germline CDR1 and CDR2: SEHNR and FQNEAQ (reference sequence). CDR3 length: 15 amino acids. V gave up 1 base and J gave up 6 bases; unmatched junction bases: 6. CDR3 in DNA: TGTGCCAGCAGCTTAGGTGAGACAGGGTTTCAGCCCCAGCATTTT. It codes for CASSLGETGFQPQHF.

This clone was recorded only once. The chain links TRBV2 to TRBJ2-3; 10 bases are a match to TRBD2. This CDR3 comprises 16 residues. CDR1 and CDR2 from the germline V gene are SNHLY and FYNNEI. Trimming removed 3 bases from V and 1 base from J; junction bases left unmatched: 4. The CDR3 is CASSDDLAGGTDTQYF. The CDR3 DNA follows: TGTGCCAGCAGTGATGACCTAGCGGGGGGCACAGATACGCAGTATTTT.

The gene calls are TRBV4-1 and TRBJ1-2; TRBD1 might be the D (6 bases). Germline CDR1 reads MGHRA; CDR2 reads YSYEKL. Trimming pared 0 bases from V and 3 bases from J, leaving 11 bases between. The CDR3 contains 15 residues. The CDR3 here is CASSQEEQGHYGYTF. The CDR3 DNA is TGCGCCAGCAGCCAAGAAGAACAGGGACACTATGGCTACACCTTC.

This chain joins TRBV7-9 and TRBJ1-2, with 8 bases that match TRBD1. This CDR3 comprises 11 residues. Germline V CDR1 and CDR2: SEHNR, FQNEAQ (reference sequence). The trim removed 8 bases at V and 8 bases at J, leaving 4 bases unmatched. CDR3 nucleotides: TGTGCCAGCCTAAGGGACAGGGGCTACACCTTC. Translating it yields CASLRDRGYTF.

The J gene is TRBJ2-2, the V gene TRBV7-2, with 8 bases aligning to TRBD2. The CDR3 spans 14 residues. Trimming removed 6 bases from V and 1 base from J; junction bases left unmatched: 1. Per the germline V gene, CDR1 is SGHTA and CDR2 is FQGNSA. The CDR3 sequence is CASSSGVNTGELFF. DNA of the CDR3: TGTGCCAGCAGTAGCGGGGTGAACACCGGGGAGCTGTTTTTT.

The rearrangement uses TRBV5-1 and TRBJ2-2, with D possibly being TRBD2 (5 bases). Between the trimmed V and J ends, which lost 2 bases and 3 bases, there was a span of 14 bases. The CDR3 sequence is 16 residues long. Germline values: CDR1 SGHRS, CDR2 YFSETQ. The CDR3: CASSLSSGVDTGELFF. The CDR3 DNA reads as TGCGCCAGCAGCTTATCGTCCGGGGTGGACACCGGGGAGCTGTTTTTT.

The chain is built from TRBV4-1 and TRBJ1-5, with D uncertain. V gave up 0 bases and J gave up 5 bases, with 8 bases separating them. The CDR3 totals 14 residues. Germline V gene data show CDR1 as MGHRA and CDR2 as YSYEKL. The CDR3 nucleotides are TGCGCCAGCAGCCAAGATCCCCCTGATCAGCCCCAGCATTTT. This encodes CASSQDPPDQPQHF.

CDR3: CASTIGGRGNQPQHF. Here the CDR3 DNA reads TGTGCCAGTACGATAGGGGGCCGGGGCAATCAGCCCCAGCATTTT. The V gene is TRBV19, the J gene TRBJ1-5; 7 positions agree with TRBD1. CDR1 and CDR2 (germline): LNHDA, SQIVND (reference sequence). The CDR3 has 15 residues. V trimming: 7 bases; J trimming: 2 bases; junction bases outside the gene matches: 8.

The chain links TRBV2 to TRBJ2-1; TRBD2 matches 14 bases. V trimming: 3 bases; J trimming: 4 bases; junction bases outside the gene matches: 2. Germline V CDR1 and CDR2: SNHLY, FYNNEI. CDR3 length: 16 amino acids. CDR3 sequence reads: CASSETSGGGYNEQFF. The CDR3 DNA is TGTGCCAGCAGTGAGACTAGCGGGGGGGGTTACAATGAGCAGTTCTTC.

The chain carries TRBV25-1 and TRBJ2-2, with TRBD1 matching over 8 bases. J gave up 0 bases and V 1 base, and 1 base lay outside the gene matches. The germline V gene has CDR1 MGHDK and CDR2 SYGVNS. CDR3 length: 16 residues. The CDR3 sequence is CASSESDRANTGELFF. CDR3 nucleotides: TGTGCCAGCAGTGAATCGGACAGGGCGAACACCGGGGAGCTGTTTTTT.

V is TRBV5-4 and J is TRBJ2-3; 15 nucleotides align to TRBD2. V trimming: 0 bases; J trimming: 11 bases; junction bases outside the gene matches: 4. The CDR3 covers 15 residues. Germline V gene lookup returns CDR1 SGHNT and CDR2 YYREEE (reference sequence). For the CDR3, the DNA is TGTGCCAGCAGCTTGGGGACTAGCGGGGGGGCCGGGCAGTATTTT. This translates into CASSLGTSGGAGQYF.

The chain links TRBV9 to TRBJ1-1, with a weak D call TRBD1 (5 bases). The germline V gene encodes CDR1 SGDLS and CDR2 YYNGEE. CDR3 size: 17 residues. Trimming took 4 bases from V and 4 from J, leaving 23 bases between them. The CDR3 loop reads CASSTYPGLLTGTEAFF. The CDR3 nucleotides are TGTGCCAGCAGCACTTACCCAGGGCTTTTAACCGGCACTGAAGCTTTCTTT.

The rearrangement links TRBV15 to TRBJ2-1; 12 bases agree with TRBD2. This CDR3 comprises 16 residues. V shed 0 bases, J shed 8 bases, and the junction held 5 bases outside the gene matches. From germline, CDR1 is LNHNV and CDR2 YYDKDF (reference sequence). The CDR3: CATSRDLASGGDEQFF. The CDR3, as DNA: TGTGCCACCAGCAGAGATTTGGCTAGCGGGGGGGATGAGCAGTTCTTC.

V gene TRBV9 combines with J gene TRBJ2-5; D ambiguous. Trimming took 0 bases from V and 5 from J, leaving 8 bases between them. This CDR3 is 13 amino acids long. Germline loops: CDR1 SGDLS, CDR2 YYNGEE. As DNA, the CDR3 is TGTGCCAGCAGCGTAGCAGCGAAGGAGACCCAGTACTTC. Protein: CASSVAAKETQYF.